This note documents a single TCR beta chain sequence. Antigen unknown. The data stem from a study of beta chain features in type 1 diabetes. CDR1 is LNHDA, CDR2 SQIVND, per germline (reference sequence). The length of the CDR3 is 15 residues. Trimming took 5 bases from V and 4 from J, leaving 17 bases between them. General study findings and limits: Researchers could not determine here whether HLA type influences TCRB rearrangement. In all four CD4+ subsets, TCRB CDR3 length was significantly, moderately reduced in type 1 diabetes. VDJ junctions sequenced from type 1 diabetes patients showed fewer insertions and more deletions.

Expressed TCRB transcripts were sequenced because the isolated RNA had all been reverse transcribed beforehand. The repertoire was sequenced with immunoSEQ multiplex PCR; TCRdb's copy has only in-frame clones and lacks some. The sample contains 130,000 to 150,000 clones, 13% of which appear only once. V gene TRBV19 combines with J gene TRBJ1-2; D is ambiguous. The sequence derives from a man aged 18 to 35 with type 1 diabetes. The sample was central memory CD4+ T cells from blood. CDR3 DNA sequence: TGTGCCAGTAGTCGGGTTCGGGTGGAGGCCTATGGCTACACCTTC. Translated: CASSRVRVEAYGYTF.